A single sample gave rise to the 5 T cell receptor beta chains below, sequenced in a study of CD8 T cells in ankylosing spondylitis. TCRdb independently ran MiXCR on the 5' RACE reads; one entry per CDR3 protein. The sample lists approximately 300,000 distinct CDR3 sequences, around 20% occurring once. The source material was blood, either unsorted or a sorted T cell fraction (not recorded which). These receptor sequences come from a female donor with ankylosing spondylitis or in good health (not recorded which).

V is TRBV7-2 and J is TRBJ2-3; D unclear. The ends were cut back, 8 bases at V and 1 base at J, with 13 bases in the middle. Germline V CDR1 and CDR2: SGHTA, FQGNSA. The CDR3 length is 14 residues. CDR3 region: CASRPRVGTDTQYF. The CDR3 coding sequence is TGTGCCAGCCGGCCCCGGGTCGGCACAGATACGCAGTATTTT.

This sequence joins TRBV29-1 and TRBJ1-1, with D unresolved. The CDR3 runs 13 residues. The V end was cut by 4 bases, the J end by 4 bases, with 13 bases between. The V gene's germline CDR1 is SQVTM and CDR2 ANQGSEA. In DNA, the CDR3 is TGCAGCGTTGGGCAGGTAGGAGGCACTGAAGCTTTCTTT. Its protein product is CSVGQVGGTEAFF.

This clonotype came up many times. The rearrangement joins TRBV29-1 to TRBJ2-1; 10 bases align to TRBD1. The CDR3 extends over 14 amino acids. Trimming cost V 3 bases and J 8 bases; bases outside gene matches: 7. Per the germline V gene, CDR1 is SQVTM and CDR2 is ANQGSEA. CDR3 protein: CSVDGTGDRYEQFF. The DNA for the CDR3 is TGCAGCGTTGACGGGACAGGGGATAGGTATGAGCAGTTCTTC.

The chain uses TRBV12-3 or TRBV12-4 and TRBJ1-5; TRBD1 is a possible D gene (5 bases). Trimming left V 3 bases short and J 5 bases short, with 11 bases between. The CDR3 sequence is 14 residues long. The CDR3 region has the DNA TGTGCCAGCAGTTTCCGCATCAGGGATCAGCCCCAGCATTTT. Protein: CASSFRIRDQPQHF.

V is TRBV7-2 and J is TRBJ2-7, with D possibly being TRBD1 (5 bases). The V end lost 5 bases, the J end lost 2 bases, and 10 bases lay between the germline ends. CDR3 length equals 13 residues. The V gene's germline CDR1 is SGHTA and CDR2 FQGNSA. This chain's CDR3 is CASSPDTAYEQYF. CDR3 nucleotide sequence: TGTGCCAGCAGCCCGGACACAGCCTACGAGCAGTACTTC.